One and the same sample provided the 5 T cell receptor beta chains below, sequenced in a study of blood T cell repertoires in COVID-19 (dated by TCRdb to the early 2020s). The library was prepared using the immunoSEQ multiplex PCR assay. Held by TCRdb, this immuneACCESS table contains in-frame sequences only and omits some clones. Under half of the omission traces to an unresolved V gene where checked; the cause of the rest is unknown. The sample table shows some 170,000 clones, and about 87% are seen once. The ten largest clones add up to around 13% of the sample. The sequenced sample was peripheral blood. The origin of the receptors is a woman aged 70-85 years with COVID-19, enrolled during active disease.

The chain links TRBV6-5 to TRBJ1-2; 10 nucleotides align to TRBD1. The CDR3 spans 15 residues. CDR1 is MNHEY, CDR2 SVGAGI, per germline. V lost 5 bases and J lost 7; bases outside the gene matches: 10. CDR3 bases: TGTGCCAGCAGTAAAAAGACAGGGGGCGCCTCTGGCTACACCTTC. Its protein is CASSKKTGGASGYTF.

V usage is TRBV27 and J usage is TRBJ2-7; D might be TRBD1 (6 bases). The germline V gene encodes CDR1 MNHEY and CDR2 SMNVEV (reference sequence). V was pared by 7 bases and J by 0 bases, with 19 bases between. CDR3 length: 16 residues. CDR3 nucleotides: TGTGCCAGCAAAATGTTCTCAGGGACAAGCTCCTACGAGCAGTACTTC. Its protein product is CASKMFSGTSSYEQYF.

V and J are TRBV5-1 and TRBJ1-1; 7 nucleotides line up with TRBD1. CDR1 is SGHRS, CDR2 YFSETQ, per germline. J was trimmed by 2 bases and V by 0 bases; bases with no gene match: 7. This CDR3 comprises 16 residues. The CDR3 nucleotides are TGCGCCAGCAGCTTGGTAGGAAACAGGGGCAACACTGAAGCTTTCTTT. Its translation is CASSLVGNRGNTEAFF.

This rearrangement joins TRBV29-1 to TRBJ2-7; D gene uncertain. The germline CDR1 and CDR2 sequences are SQVTM and ANQGSEA. V was shortened by 3 bases and J by 1 base, with 7 bases between the two germline ends. This CDR3 contains 12 residues. The chain's CDR3 is CSVEGSSYEQYF. The CDR3 nucleotides are TGCAGCGTTGAGGGCAGTTCCTACGAGCAGTACTTC.

The table lists this clone with a count of one. J is TRBJ2-7 and V is TRBV19, with 8 bases fitting TRBD1. CDR3 length: 14 amino acids. CDR1 and CDR2 (germline): LNHDA, SQIVND (reference sequence). The V segment lost 3 bases and the J segment 7 bases; nucleotides outside the gene matches: 8. The CDR3 coding sequence is TGTGCCAGTAGTATGGGTCAGGGGGCAAGGGAGCAGTACTTC. Its protein product is CASSMGQGAREQYF.